The T cell receptor (beta chain) described here comes from a study of blood T cell repertoires in COVID-19. Turning to the study itself: Spain, Italy and the United States supplied samples that represented acute and convalescent COVID-19. PBMCs, B-cell-depleted T cells, or T cells provided the cDNA or gDNA that made up the material.

This CDR3 has 14 residues. Germline V gives CDR1 MNHEY, CDR2 SVGAGI. V shed 5 bases and J shed 6 bases, with 14 bases lying between them. In the authors' methods: Scientists estimated how many nucleated cells there were by amplifying reference gene primers. Profiled with immunoSEQ multiplex PCR; TCRdb holds only in-frame clones, not every one. That table is the source of V, J and clone size, and D and trimming were worked out from the DNA. Of about 74,000 clones in the sample, 84% were seen once. V usage is TRBV6-5 and J usage is TRBJ1-3, with D possibly TRBD1 on 6 matching bases. The sample was peripheral blood. The TCR comes from a man between 70 and 80 years old with acute or convalescent COVID-19. CDR3 sequence: CASSTDRSLNTIYF. The CDR3 region has the DNA TGTGCCAGCAGTACGGACAGAAGTTTAAACACCATATATTTT.